These T cell receptor beta chains were read from a single sample in a study of T cell repertoires in cytomegalovirus infection. TCRdb used MiXCR to reprocess the reads, holding one entry per CDR3 protein. The table lists approximately 260,000 distinct CDR3 sequences, 15% to 20% of them singletons. The sequencing input was CD8+ T cells from PBMCs. Receptor source: a human donor in good health (CMV status not recorded). Some clones in this sample may be carry-over from other donors' samples. The CDR3 runs from the conserved cysteine through the conserved F or W. D genes are given only for firm matches. Clone size is shown for a subset of rows, as once, few, many or a class of expanded clone.

CDR3 DNA	CDR3 protein	D gene	V gene	J gene	clone size
TGTGCCAGCAGTTTGAGGCGGGGGAGCACAGATACGCAGTATTTT	CASSLRRGSTDTQYF	TRBD2	TRBV28	TRBJ2-3	many
TGTGCCAGCAGCTTCCCCTCCCGAGGCACAGATACGCAGTATTTT	CASSFPSRGTDTQYF	NA	TRBV13	TRBJ2-3	NA
TGTGCCAGTAGTCCAAAACCGACCCTGAGGAGCACTGAAGCTTTCTTT	CASSPKPTLRSTEAFF	NA	TRBV19	TRBJ1-1	many
TGTGCCAGCAGTTACGGGGCCAGCACAGATACGCAGTATTTT	CASSYGASTDTQYF	NA	TRBV6-2/TRBV6-3	TRBJ2-3	many
TGCAGTGCTACCGGAGCAGGGGTTTTGGTCTACGAGCAGTACTTC	CSATGAGVLVYEQYF	NA	TRBV20-1	TRBJ2-7	few
TGTGCCAGCAGCCAAGCTGGGGGACAGGGGGCCGACGAGCAGTACTTC	CASSQAGGQGADEQYF	TRBD1	TRBV14	TRBJ2-7	NA
TGTGCCAGTAGTCTCATCGGTCCCACTGAAGCTTTCTTT	CASSLIGPTEAFF	NA	TRBV19	TRBJ1-1	NA
TGCAGCGTTGAGGGGGGGACGAGCACAGATACGCAGTATTTT	CSVEGGTSTDTQYF	TRBD2	TRBV29-1	TRBJ2-3	few
TGTGCCAGTAGTACGGGACGGATTTCTAGCAATCAGCCCCAGCATTTT	CASSTGRISSNQPQHF	NA	TRBV19	TRBJ1-5	NA
TGCGCCAGCAGCCTTAGACAGGCTGGGTGGGACGAGCAGTACTTC	CASSLRQAGWDEQYF	NA	TRBV4-1	TRBJ2-7	NA
TGTGCCAGCAGCCTACGACCGGGACTAGTTGGCACCGGGGAGCTGTTTTTT	CASSLRPGLVGTGELFF	TRBD2	TRBV7-8	TRBJ2-2	many
TGCGCCAGCAGCTTGGTGGGTCTTGCCTACGAGCAGTACTTC	CASSLVGLAYEQYF	NA	TRBV5-1	TRBJ2-7	NA
TGCAGTGCTAGCCCGATGAGCGGGGTTGGCACAGATACGCAGTATTTT	CSASPMSGVGTDTQYF	TRBD2	TRBV20-1	TRBJ2-3	NA
TGTGCCAGCAGCTCCCCGGCATTGCGTAGGGGAGAGCAGTACTTC	CASSSPALRRGEQYF	NA	TRBV7-2	TRBJ2-7	many
TGTGCCAGCAGTTACCAACTACCCTTATCTTATAAAGGGACAGATACGCAGTATTTT	CASSYQLPLSYKGTDTQYF	NA	TRBV6-5	TRBJ2-3	many
TGTGCCAGCAGTTACTCTGATGCGTTAGAGACCCAGTACTTC	CASSYSDALETQYF	NA	TRBV6-6	TRBJ2-5	few
TGTGCCAGCAGTCCTCTGACAGGGGGCTCCTTCTCCTACAATGAGCAGTTCTTC	CASSPLTGGSFSYNEQFF	TRBD1	TRBV27	TRBJ2-1	few
TGTGCCAGCAGTCGGGCAGCAACCATAGATAATCAGCCCCAGCATTTT	CASSRAATIDNQPQHF	NA	TRBV28	TRBJ1-5	many
TGTGCCAGCAGCTTACCTTCGGGGGACGCAGCCTACAATGAGCAGTTCTTC	CASSLPSGDAAYNEQFF	NA	TRBV5-6	TRBJ2-1	NA
TGTGCCAGCAGCCAGGCGGGGTACGTGAACACTGAAGCTTTCTTT	CASSQAGYVNTEAFF	NA	TRBV7-9	TRBJ1-1	many
TGTGCCAGCAGAGCCCTAGCGGGGGAGTTTAAAGATGAGCAGTTCTTC	CASRALAGEFKDEQFF	TRBD2	TRBV28	TRBJ2-1	few
TGTGCCAGCAGCCACCTGTCGGGTAATGAAAAACTGTTTTTT	CASSHLSGNEKLFF	NA	TRBV6-1	TRBJ1-4	NA
TGTGCCAGCAGCCCCCGGGACAGGGGGCCGGGGGAGCAGTACTTC	CASSPRDRGPGEQYF	TRBD1	TRBV7-8	TRBJ2-7	NA
TGTGCCAGCAGCTCCCAGCCCGGGGCAAGAGCCAAAAACATTCAGTACTTC	CASSSQPGARAKNIQYF	NA	TRBV6-6	TRBJ2-4	few
TGCAGCGTTGGGGACGGCTCCTACGAGCAGTACTTC	CSVGDGSYEQYF	NA	TRBV29-1	TRBJ2-7	few
TGTGCCAGCAGCCCCTTCCCAGGGGGCGGTCAGCCCCAGCATTTT	CASSPFPGGGQPQHF	TRBD1	TRBV7-2	TRBJ1-5	many
TGCGCCAGCAGCCCCAACTATCAGAGCTCCTACAATGAGCAGTTCTTC	CASSPNYQSSYNEQFF	NA	TRBV4-1	TRBJ2-1	many
TGTGCTAGTGGTTCCCCCGGTATCGGAGAAAAACTGTTTTTT	CASGSPGIGEKLFF	NA	TRBV12-5	TRBJ1-4	many
TGTGCCACCAAAACGGCCGGGAACACTGAAGCTTTCTTT	CATKTAGNTEAFF	NA	TRBV19	TRBJ1-1	many
TGTGCCAGCAGTTACCCGGGACAGGGTTTAACCGGGGAGCTGTTTTTT	CASSYPGQGLTGELFF	TRBD1	TRBV6-6	TRBJ2-2	NA
TGCAGCGTTTGGTCAGGGGACCCCTACGAGCAGTACTTC	CSVWSGDPYEQYF	NA	TRBV29-1	TRBJ2-7	NA
TGTGCCAGCAGCCCGAGGCTGGCACCCTCCGGAAAGCCTGAAGCTTTCTTT	CASSPRLAPSGKPEAFF	NA	TRBV7-6	TRBJ1-1	few
TGTGCCAGCACCCCTGGGACAGGGTCATACGAGCAGTACTTC	CASTPGTGSYEQYF	TRBD1	TRBV7-6	TRBJ2-7	many
TGTGCCAGCAGCCCCTTCCTCGTAGGGAGCACTGAAGCTTTCTTT	CASSPFLVGSTEAFF	NA	TRBV7-2	TRBJ1-1	many
TGCAGTGTCCCGATTCAGACAGGGGACCTAAACGATTACTCTGGGGCCAACGTCCTGACTTTC	CSVPIQTGDLNDYSGANVLTF	TRBD1	TRBV20-1	TRBJ2-6	NA
TGTGCCAGCAGCTTAGAGGAAGTTAGGCAGCCAGGAGAAAACACCATATATTTT	CASSLEEVRQPGENTIYF	NA	TRBV7-9	TRBJ1-3	many
TGTGCCAGCAGCTTATTTCGTACCGTCGAGGAGCAGTACTTC	CASSLFRTVEEQYF	NA	TRBV7-2	TRBJ2-7	many
TGTGCCAGCGGGGGGGCCCCCCAGTATTTT	CASGGAPQYF	NA	TRBV5-6	TRBJ2-3	NA
TGTGCCACCAGCGACCCCTCGGGTGAGCAGTTCTTC	CATSDPSGEQFF	NA	TRBV15	TRBJ2-1	NA
TGTGCCAGCAGCTTCACGGGGGGTACCCTTGAAGCTTTCTTT	CASSFTGGTLEAFF	NA	TRBV11-2	TRBJ1-1	many
TGTGCCAGCAGGCGGGTCGGGGGGGCGAACACTGAAGCTTTCTTT	CASRRVGGANTEAFF	NA	TRBV6-5	TRBJ1-1	NA
TGCAGTGCTAAAACACCAAGCACAGATACGCAGTATTTT	CSAKTPSTDTQYF	NA	TRBV20-1	TRBJ2-3	many
TGTGCCAGCAGTTTTGGGGACAGGGGGGATTACGAGCAGTACTTC	CASSFGDRGDYEQYF	TRBD1	TRBV28	TRBJ2-7	many
TGCGCCAGTCGACAGGGGAAGGAGGACTATGGCTACACCTTC	CASRQGKEDYGYTF	TRBD1	TRBV4-1	TRBJ1-2	NA
TGTGCCACCAGTGGGGGGGGTACGCAGTATTTT	CATSGGGTQYF	TRBD2	TRBV24-1	TRBJ2-3	NA
TGTGCCAGCAGTTACTCTACAGGGGGTTCTGGAGATACGCAGTATTTT	CASSYSTGGSGDTQYF	TRBD1	TRBV6-5	TRBJ2-3	NA
TGCAGTGTTATAGACAGGGCAGTATCGTATGAAGCTTTCTTT	CSVIDRAVSYEAFF	TRBD1	TRBV20-1	TRBJ1-1	few